These T cell receptor beta chains were read from a single sample in a study of cytomegalovirus exposure and HLA in healthy donors. Data came from immunoSEQ multiplex PCR; TCRdb stores just in-frame clones and leaves some out. The repertoire has roughly 150,000 clones, 70% to 90% of them found once; the top ten carry roughly 2.4%. The sequenced material came from PBMCs. Receptor source: a woman in her late teens or twenties in good health and CMV-seronegative. The CDR3 runs from the conserved cysteine through the conserved F or W. Fields, in order: V gene, D gene, J gene, clone size, CDR3 protein, CDR3 DNA. A D gene is named only where the DNA matches it firmly. Size is stated for part of the rows, as once, few or many counts, or as a class when the clone is expanded.

V: TRBV5-4
D: -
J: TRBJ1-6
size: -
CDR3: CASMGRGFNSPLHF
DNA: TGTGCCAGCATGGGCAGGGGTTTCAATTCACCCCTCCACTTT

V: TRBV28
D: -
J: TRBJ2-1
size: few
CDR3: CASSLLASYNEQFF
DNA: TGTGCCAGCAGTTTACTAGCGTCCTACAATGAGCAGTTCTTC

V: TRBV5-1
D: -
J: TRBJ2-5
size: -
CDR3: CASSNSTGTQTQYF
DNA: TGCGCCAGCAGCAACTCAACAGGGACCCAGACCCAGTACTTC

V: TRBV28
D: -
J: TRBJ1-4
size: -
CDR3: CASVGARNEKLFF
DNA: TGTGCCAGCGTGGGGGCGCGGAATGAAAAACTGTTTTTT

V: TRBV4-1
D: TRBD2
J: TRBJ2-7
size: few
CDR3: CASSPRSGGNYEQYF
DNA: TGCGCCAGCAGTCCACGTAGCGGGGGAAACTACGAGCAGTACTTC

V: TRBV30
D: -
J: TRBJ1-2
size: -
CDR3: CAWGGPDRGYTF
DNA: TGTGCCTGGGGAGGGCCTGACCGTGGCTACACCTTC

V: TRBV4-3
D: TRBD1
J: TRBJ2-7
size: -
CDR3: CASSQDRGPSYEQYF
DNA: TGCGCCAGCAGCCAAGACAGGGGGCCCTCCTACGAGCAGTACTTC

V: TRBV6-1
D: -
J: TRBJ1-2
size: -
CDR3: CASSKQENYGYTF
DNA: TGTGCCAGCAGTAAACAGGAAAACTATGGCTACACCTTC

V: TRBV5-4
D: TRBD2
J: TRBJ2-3
size: -
CDR3: CASSYFSGGQSVTQYF
DNA: TGTGCCAGCAGCTACTTTAGCGGGGGCCAATCCGTTACGCAGTATTTT

V: TRBV5-5
D: TRBD2
J: TRBJ2-1
size: once
CDR3: CASRELAENRDEQFF
DNA: TGTGCCAGCAGGGAACTAGCGGAGAACAGGGATGAGCAGTTCTTC

V: TRBV7-2
D: TRBD2
J: TRBJ2-7
size: -
CDR3: CASSLPGTSGLKEQYF
DNA: TGTGCCAGCAGCCTACCCGGGACTAGCGGCCTTAAAGAGCAGTACTTC

V: TRBV28
D: -
J: TRBJ1-1
size: -
CDR3: CASSVATVNTEAFF
DNA: TGTGCCAGCAGCGTTGCAACGGTGAACACTGAAGCTTTCTTT

V: TRBV27
D: -
J: TRBJ2-5
size: -
CDR3: CASSLRGRQETQYF
DNA: TGTGCCAGCAGCCTCAGGGGCCGCCAAGAGACCCAGTACTTC

V: TRBV7-9
D: -
J: TRBJ2-1
size: -
CDR3: CASSLWRHEQFF
DNA: TGTGCCAGCAGCTTATGGCGGCATGAGCAGTTCTTC

V: TRBV2
D: TRBD2
J: TRBJ2-3
size: -
CDR3: CASSRPAGGTDTQYF
DNA: TGTGCCAGCAGCAGACCGGCGGGAGGGACAGATACGCAGTATTTT

V: TRBV28
D: -
J: TRBJ1-2
size: -
CDR3: CASSLVFGGYTF
DNA: TGTGCCAGCAGTTTAGTTTTCGGTGGCTACACCTTC

V: TRBV2
D: -
J: TRBJ1-2
size: -
CDR3: CASSAGEGVGAF
DNA: TGTGCCAGCAGTGCAGGGGAGGGGGTGGGAGCCTTC

V: TRBV6-4
D: -
J: TRBJ2-1
size: -
CDR3: CASSLQPGAGDEQFF
DNA: TGTGCCAGCAGTCTCCAGCCGGGGGCGGGGGATGAGCAGTTCTTC

V: TRBV7-2
D: -
J: TRBJ2-5
size: -
CDR3: CASSPLGPAGTQYF
DNA: TGTGCCAGCAGCCCACTGGGGCCGGCAGGGACCCAGTACTTC

V: TRBV15
D: TRBD2
J: TRBJ2-7
size: -
CDR3: CATSRDGAGDVQYF
DNA: TGTGCCACCAGCAGAGATGGGGCGGGAGACGTGCAGTACTTC

V: TRBV2
D: -
J: TRBJ2-4
size: -
CDR3: CASSTVFFAKNIQYF
DNA: TGTGCCAGCAGCACGGTCTTTTTCGCCAAAAACATTCAGTACTTC

V: TRBV7-2
D: -
J: TRBJ1-3
size: -
CDR3: CASSLAETLSGNTIYF
DNA: TGTGCCAGCAGCTTAGCGGAGACGCTCTCTGGAAACACCATATATTTT

V: TRBV7-2
D: -
J: TRBJ2-7
size: -
CDR3: CASSLGTKTYEQYF
DNA: TGTGCCAGCAGCTTAGGGACAAAAACCTACGAGCAGTACTTC

V: TRBV6-5
D: -
J: TRBJ1-5
size: once
CDR3: CASRQGNQPQHF
DNA: TGTGCCAGCAGACAGGGTAATCAGCCCCAGCATTTT

V: TRBV28
D: -
J: TRBJ2-3
size: -
CDR3: CASSGVGTQYF
DNA: TGTGCCAGCAGCGGGGTTGGTACGCAGTATTTT

V: TRBV6-1
D: -
J: TRBJ1-2
size: -
CDR3: CASTPGGDYGYTF
DNA: TGTGCCAGCACCCCAGGCGGGGACTATGGCTACACCTTC

V: TRBV2
D: -
J: TRBJ1-4
size: -
CDR3: CASSNGVPGDQKLFF
DNA: TGTGCCAGCAGTAACGGGGTACCCGGTGATCAAAAACTGTTTTTT

V: TRBV28
D: -
J: TRBJ2-4
size: -
CDR3: CASSTVGAAKNIQYF
DNA: TGTGCCAGCAGTACCGTTGGGGCAGCCAAAAACATTCAGTACTTC

V: TRBV7-2
D: -
J: TRBJ2-1
size: -
CDR3: CASSFDWREQFF
DNA: TGTGCCAGCAGCTTCGACTGGAGAGAGCAGTTCTTC

V: TRBV7-9
D: -
J: TRBJ1-6
size: -
CDR3: CASSSAGFIDSPLHF
DNA: TGTGCCAGCAGCTCCGCAGGGTTTATTGATTCACCCCTCCACTTT

V: TRBV4-3
D: -
J: TRBJ2-1
size: once
CDR3: CASSRRIGGSGVVDEQFF
DNA: TGCGCCAGCAGCCGGCGAATAGGGGGAAGCGGGGTTGTCGATGAGCAGTTCTTC

V: TRBV5-1
D: TRBD1
J: TRBJ2-3
size: -
CDR3: CASSFGQGIDTQYF
DNA: TGCGCCAGCAGCTTCGGACAGGGGATAGATACGCAGTATTTT

V: TRBV4-2
D: -
J: TRBJ2-2
size: -
CDR3: CASSQAGANTGELFF
DNA: TGTGCCAGCAGCCAAGCGGGGGCGAACACCGGGGAGCTGTTTTTT

V: TRBV10-3
D: TRBD2
J: TRBJ2-6
size: -
CDR3: CAISESGLAGLLSSGANVLTF
DNA: TGTGCCATCAGTGAGTCGGGGCTAGCGGGTTTACTCAGCTCTGGGGCCAACGTCCTGACTTTC

V: TRBV7-3
D: -
J: TRBJ1-2
size: once
CDR3: CASSLFPGANPDYGYTF
DNA: TGTGCCAGCAGCTTATTCCCAGGGGCGAACCCAGACTATGGCTACACCTTC

V: TRBV2
D: TRBD1
J: TRBJ2-5
size: -
CDR3: CASTRQGQYQETQYF
DNA: TGTGCCAGCACCCGACAGGGACAGTACCAAGAGACCCAGTACTTC

V: TRBV5-1
D: TRBD1
J: TRBJ1-2
size: -
CDR3: CASSLVQGANYGYTF
DNA: TGCGCCAGCAGCTTGGTACAGGGGGCTAACTATGGCTACACCTTC

V: TRBV6-4
D: -
J: TRBJ1-1
size: -
CDR3: CASSGGENTEAFF
DNA: TGTGCCAGCAGTGGGGGGGAGAACACTGAAGCTTTCTTT

V: TRBV19
D: -
J: TRBJ2-7
size: -
CDR3: CASSDRGAFSYEQYF
DNA: TGTGCCAGTAGTGACAGAGGCGCGTTTAGCTACGAGCAGTACTTC

V: TRBV7-2
D: TRBD2
J: TRBJ2-1
size: -
CDR3: CASSNLAGGTYNEQFF
DNA: TGTGCCAGCAGCAACTTAGCGGGGGGGACCTACAATGAGCAGTTCTTC

V: TRBV28
D: TRBD1
J: TRBJ1-2
size: -
CDR3: CASSLSSGQSHGYTF
DNA: TGTGCCAGCAGTTTATCCTCGGGACAGAGCCATGGCTACACCTTC